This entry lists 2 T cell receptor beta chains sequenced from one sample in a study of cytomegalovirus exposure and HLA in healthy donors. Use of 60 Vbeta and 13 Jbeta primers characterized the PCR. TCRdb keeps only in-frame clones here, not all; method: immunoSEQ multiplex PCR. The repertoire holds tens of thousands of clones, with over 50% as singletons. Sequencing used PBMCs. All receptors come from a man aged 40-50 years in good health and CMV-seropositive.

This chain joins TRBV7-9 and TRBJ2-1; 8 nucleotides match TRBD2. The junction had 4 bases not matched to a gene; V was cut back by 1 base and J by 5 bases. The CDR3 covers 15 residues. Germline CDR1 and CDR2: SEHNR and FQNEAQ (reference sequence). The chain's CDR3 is CASSLELAGDNEQFF. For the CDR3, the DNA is TGTGCCAGCAGCTTAGAGCTAGCGGGTGACAATGAGCAGTTCTTC. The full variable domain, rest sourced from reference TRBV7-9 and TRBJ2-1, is DTGVSQNPRHKITKRGQNVTFRCDPISEHNRLYWYRQTLGQGPEFLTYFQNEAQLEKSRLLSDRFSAERPKGSFSTLEIQRTEQGDSAMYLCASSLELAGDNEQFFGPGTRLTVL.

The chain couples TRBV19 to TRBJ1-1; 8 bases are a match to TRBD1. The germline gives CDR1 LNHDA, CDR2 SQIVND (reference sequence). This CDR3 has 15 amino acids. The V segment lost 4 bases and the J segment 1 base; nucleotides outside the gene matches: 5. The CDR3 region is CASSTLGQGNTEAFF. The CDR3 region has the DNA TGTGCCAGTAGTACCCTAGGACAGGGGAACACTGAAGCTTTCTTT.